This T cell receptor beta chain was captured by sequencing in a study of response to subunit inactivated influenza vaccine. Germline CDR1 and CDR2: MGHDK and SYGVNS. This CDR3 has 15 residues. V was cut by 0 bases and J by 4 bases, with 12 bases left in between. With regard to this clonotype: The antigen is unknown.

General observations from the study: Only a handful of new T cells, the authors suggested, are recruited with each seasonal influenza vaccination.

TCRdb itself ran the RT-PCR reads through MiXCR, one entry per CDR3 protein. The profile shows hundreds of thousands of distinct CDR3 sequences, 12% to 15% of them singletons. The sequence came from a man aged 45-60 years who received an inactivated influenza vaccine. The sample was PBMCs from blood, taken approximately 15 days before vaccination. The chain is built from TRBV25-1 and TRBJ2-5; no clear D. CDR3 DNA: TGTGCCAGCAGTGAATACCGTTGGCAGGTAGAGACCCAGTACTTC. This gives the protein CASSEYRWQVETQYF.